This T cell receptor beta chain appears in the sequencing data of a study of Ad26.COV2.S vaccination and SARS-CoV-2 variants. Turning to the study itself: Participants got Ad26.COV2.S intramuscularly, once or twice 56 days apart.

Indicated treatment: about 20 received Ad26.COV2.S at low or high dose, single or two shots; roughly five received placebo; per-sample allocation not given. Sample collection was performed on day 63 after the first vaccine or placebo injection. A Boston adult aged 18-55 years was the donor. Sequenced by immunoSEQ multiplex PCR; TCRdb stores in-frame clones only, minus some. The sample consists of 300,000 to 450,000 clones, about 85% of them appearing once. V was clipped by 3 bases and J by 1 base, with 10 bases between them. This CDR3 has 16 residues. Per the germline V gene, CDR1 is SNHLY and CDR2 is FYNNEI.

This receptor was taken from a person between 18 and 65 years old who received the Ad26.COV2.S COVID-19 vaccine or a placebo. This chain connects TRBV2 to TRBJ1-6; D perhaps matches TRBD1 (6 bases). The input for sequencing was peripheral blood, taken in a trial of Ad26.COV2.S vaccine versus placebo. The CDR3 reads CASSDGGASYNSPLHF. CDR3 sequence (DNA): TGTGCCAGCAGTGATGGGGGGGCGTCCTATAATTCACCCCTCCACTTT.